This T cell receptor (beta chain) was recorded in a study of identical twins. Overall study results and limits: Instead of following the same donors, the conclusions were based on cross-sectional statistical analysis.

Each CDR3 protein is one row after TCRdb ran MiXCR on the 5' RACE reads. The sample has about 200,000 distinct CDR3 sequences; 7.5% are singletons. As regards this clonotype: Its target is unknown.

The CDR3 contains 13 residues. Germline CDR1 is SGHVS and CDR2 is FQNEAQ. The V end lost 3 bases, the J end lost 8 bases, and 13 bases lay between the germline ends. The same data also contributed to another study, on yellow fever vaccine responses in identical twins.

This chain uses TRBV7-8 with TRBJ1-1, with D possibly TRBD1 on 6 matching bases. The sample taken for sequencing was memory (CD45RO+) T cells sorted from blood. This clonotype was sampled from a woman under 30 in good health. CDR3 sequence (DNA): TGTGCCAGCAGCTTTGGAAGGACAGCCGAAGCTTTCTTT. Translation: CASSFGRTAEAFF.